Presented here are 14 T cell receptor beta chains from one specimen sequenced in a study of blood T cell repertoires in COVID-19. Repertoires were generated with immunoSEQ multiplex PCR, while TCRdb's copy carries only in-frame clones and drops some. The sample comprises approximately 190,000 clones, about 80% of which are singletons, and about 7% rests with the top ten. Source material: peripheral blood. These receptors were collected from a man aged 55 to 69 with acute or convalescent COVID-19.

The CDR3 DNA is TGTGCCAGCAGTTCCCAGACAGGGCTCAATTCACCCCTCCACTTT. It yields the protein CASSSQTGLNSPLHF. The chain carries TRBV7-2 and TRBJ1-6, with 7 bases aligning to TRBD1. The V segment lost 6 bases and the J segment 7 bases; nucleotides outside the gene matches: 9. CDR1 and CDR2 (germline): SGHTA, FQGNSA. The CDR3 is 15 amino acids.

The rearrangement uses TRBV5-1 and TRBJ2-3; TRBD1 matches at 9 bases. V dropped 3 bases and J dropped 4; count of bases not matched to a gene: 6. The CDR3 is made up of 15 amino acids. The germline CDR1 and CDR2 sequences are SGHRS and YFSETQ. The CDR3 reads CASSYMGQGADTQYF. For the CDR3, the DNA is TGCGCCAGCAGCTACATGGGACAGGGCGCAGATACGCAGTATTTT.

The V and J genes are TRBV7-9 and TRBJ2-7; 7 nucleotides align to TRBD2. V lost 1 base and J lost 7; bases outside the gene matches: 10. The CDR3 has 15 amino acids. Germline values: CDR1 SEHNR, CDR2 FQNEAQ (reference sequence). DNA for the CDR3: TGTGCCAGCAGCTTAGAGGGAGGGACTTCGGGGGAGCAGTACTTC. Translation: CASSLEGGTSGEQYF.

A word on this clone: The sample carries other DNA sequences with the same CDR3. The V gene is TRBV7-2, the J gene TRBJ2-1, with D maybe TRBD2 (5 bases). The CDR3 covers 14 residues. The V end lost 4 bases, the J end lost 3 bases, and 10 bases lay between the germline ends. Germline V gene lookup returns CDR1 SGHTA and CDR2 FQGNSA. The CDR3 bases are TGTGCCAGCAGCTCCGGGATTTACTACAATGAGCAGTTCTTC. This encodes CASSSGIYYNEQFF.

The CDR3 region has the DNA TGTGCCAGTAATAGGGGTGGCAATCAGCCCCAGCATTTT. It translates to CASNRGGNQPQHF. This chain uses TRBV19 with TRBJ1-5; possibly TRBD1 for D (5 bases). Trimming cost V 7 bases and J 2 bases, with 9 bases left between them. This CDR3 is built from 13 residues. Germline V CDR1 and CDR2: LNHDA, SQIVND (reference sequence).

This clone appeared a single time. The chain's CDR3 is CASSPRGTGRPEAFF. The CDR3 DNA is TGCGCCAGCAGCCCCCGTGGGACAGGGCGGCCTGAAGCTTTCTTT. The chain links TRBV4-1 to TRBJ1-1, with 9 bases matching TRBD1. This CDR3 comprises 15 residues. With 4 bases clipped from V and 6 bases from J, the junction kept 9 bases outside the gene matches. CDR1 is MGHRA, CDR2 YSYEKL, per germline.

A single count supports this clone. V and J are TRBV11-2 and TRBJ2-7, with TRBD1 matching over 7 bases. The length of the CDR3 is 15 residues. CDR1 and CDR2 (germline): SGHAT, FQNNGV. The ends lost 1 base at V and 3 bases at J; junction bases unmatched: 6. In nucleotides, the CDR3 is TGTGCCAGCAGCTTAGGGGGGACAGACGGCTACGAGCAGTACTTC. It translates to CASSLGGTDGYEQYF. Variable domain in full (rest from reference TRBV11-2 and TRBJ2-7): EAGVAQSPRYKIIEKRQSVAFWCNPISGHATLYWYQQILGQGPKLLIQFQNNGVVDDSQLPKDRFSAERLKGVDSTLKIQPAKLEDSAVYLCASSLGGTDGYEQYFGPGTRLTVT.

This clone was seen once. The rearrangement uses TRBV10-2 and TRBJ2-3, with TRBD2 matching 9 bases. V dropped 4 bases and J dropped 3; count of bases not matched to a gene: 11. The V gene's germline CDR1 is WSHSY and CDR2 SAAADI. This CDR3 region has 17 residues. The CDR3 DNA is TGCGCCAGCAGTGGACGTCCCGGTAGCGGGAGTACAGATACGCAGTATTTT. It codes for CASSGRPGSGSTDTQYF.

This CDR3 reads CASSISGRGDTEAFF. CDR3 sequence (DNA): TGTGCCAGTAGTATATCCGGCAGGGGTGACACTGAAGCTTTCTTT. The V call is TRBV19, the J call TRBJ1-1; tentative D call: TRBD1 (6 bases). The V and J ends lost 2 bases and 3 bases respectively, with 13 bases between them. Germline V CDR1 and CDR2: LNHDA, SQIVND (reference sequence). The CDR3 is 15 residues long. Based on the CDR3 plus reference TRBV19 and TRBJ1-1, the full variable domain is DGGITQSPKYLFRKEGQNVTLSCEQNLNHDAMYWYRQDPGQGLRLIYYSQIVNDFQKGDIAEGYSVSREKKESFPLTVTSAQKNPTAFYLCASSISGRGDTEAFFGQGTRLTVV.

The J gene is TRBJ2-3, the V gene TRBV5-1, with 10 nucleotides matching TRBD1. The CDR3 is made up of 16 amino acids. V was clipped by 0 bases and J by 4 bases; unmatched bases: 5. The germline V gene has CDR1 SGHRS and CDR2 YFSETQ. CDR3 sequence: CASSLVGTGVPDTQYF. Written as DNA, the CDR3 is TGCGCCAGCAGCTTGGTGGGGACAGGGGTCCCAGATACGCAGTATTTT.

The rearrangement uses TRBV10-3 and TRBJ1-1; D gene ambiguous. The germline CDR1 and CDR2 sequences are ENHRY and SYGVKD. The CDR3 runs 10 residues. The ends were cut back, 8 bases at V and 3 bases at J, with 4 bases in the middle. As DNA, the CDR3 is TGTGCCATCGGAGACACTGAAGCTTTCTTT. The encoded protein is CAIGDTEAFF.

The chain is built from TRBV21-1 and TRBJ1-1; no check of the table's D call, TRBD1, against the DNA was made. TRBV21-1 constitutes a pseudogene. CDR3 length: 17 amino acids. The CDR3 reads CASSKFWTGAPNTEAFF. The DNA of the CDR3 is TGTGCCAGCAGCAAATTCTGGACAGGGGCCCCGAACACTGAAGCTTTCTTT.

The CDR3 region has the DNA TGTGCCAGCAGCTTAGCGCTGGGCGGGAGTGGTGAGCAGTTCTTC. This translates into CASSLALGGSGEQFF. V and J are TRBV7-2 and TRBJ2-1; 7 bases are shared with TRBD2. Unmatched junction bases numbered 8, after V lost 0 bases and J lost 9 bases. CDR1 and CDR2 (germline): SGHTA, FQGNSA. The length of the CDR3 is 15 residues.

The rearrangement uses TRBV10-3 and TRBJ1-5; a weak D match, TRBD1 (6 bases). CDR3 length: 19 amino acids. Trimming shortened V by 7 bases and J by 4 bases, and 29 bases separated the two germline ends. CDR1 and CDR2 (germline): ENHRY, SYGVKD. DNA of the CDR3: TGTGCCATCATCCACGGGACACAAGGGAGGCGCGGGAGGAATCAGCCCCAGCATTTT. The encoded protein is CAIIHGTQGRRGRNQPQHF.